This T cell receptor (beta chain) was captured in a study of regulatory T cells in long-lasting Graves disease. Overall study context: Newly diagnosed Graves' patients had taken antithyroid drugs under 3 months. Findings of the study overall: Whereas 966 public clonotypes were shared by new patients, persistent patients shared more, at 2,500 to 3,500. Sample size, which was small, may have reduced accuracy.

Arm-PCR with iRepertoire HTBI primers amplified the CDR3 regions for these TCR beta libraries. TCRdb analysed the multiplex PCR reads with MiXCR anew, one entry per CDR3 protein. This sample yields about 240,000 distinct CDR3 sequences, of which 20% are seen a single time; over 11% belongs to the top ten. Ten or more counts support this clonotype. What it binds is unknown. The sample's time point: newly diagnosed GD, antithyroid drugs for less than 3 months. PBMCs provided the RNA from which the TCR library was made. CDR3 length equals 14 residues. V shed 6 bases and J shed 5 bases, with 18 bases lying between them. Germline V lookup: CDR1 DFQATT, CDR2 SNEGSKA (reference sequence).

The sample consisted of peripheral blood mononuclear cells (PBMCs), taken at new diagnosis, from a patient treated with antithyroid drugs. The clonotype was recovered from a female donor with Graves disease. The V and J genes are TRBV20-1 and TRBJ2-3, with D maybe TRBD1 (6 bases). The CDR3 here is CSAWVWEQGDTQYF. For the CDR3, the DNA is TGCAGTGCGTGGGTATGGGAACAGGGAGATACGCAGTATTTT.